The text below deals with one T cell receptor (beta chain). Its antigen has not been determined. No much larger clone exists at a distance of one base, and base qualities are not known. The data were taken from a study of T-cell memory formation after mild COVID-19 (dated by TCRdb to the early 2020s). Notes on the research overall: TCR sequence clusters from the two donors were found to be largely donor specific. T-cell clones expanding and contracting after mild COVID-19 in two donors were tracked by longitudinal TCRalpha and TCRbeta repertoire sequencing. Two young, previously healthy adult volunteers, one female and one male, were included in the cohort. Overall study outcomes, separate from this receptor: The detection of some responding clones in pre-infection memory suggests that pre-existing cross-reactive memory T cells joined the SARS-CoV-2 response. Contracting CD4+ clones appeared mostly in the CM and EM memory subsets, whereas CD8+ clones were enriched in EMRA. The second-wave clones that peaked on day 37 were not confirmed to be SARS-CoV-2 specific. Clones that contracted from day 15 to 85 showed balanced CD4/CD8 phenotypes, whereas a second wave of clones that expanded from day 15 to 37 leaned towards CD4+. Only a couple of mild cases were covered in the study, and larger cohorts including severe cases with pre-infection samples were considered necessary.

The germline V gene encodes CDR1 SEHNR and CDR2 FQNEAQ (reference sequence). V is shortened by 6 bases, J by 4 bases, and the region joining them spans 17 bases. Taken from cysteine to phenylalanine, the CDR3 has 15 residues. The only DNA kept is the CDR3, 45 bases in frame from the first base. The data were produced on an Illumina NovaSeq 6000. Using 5'RACE with constant-segment primers, TCRalpha and TCRbeta cDNA libraries were constructed, with sample barcodes and unique molecular identifiers added in the process. RNA was extracted from every sample with Trizol reagent. The libraries were amplified in two PCR steps, and the second step added a second sample barcode and Illumina TruSeq adapters. Libraries were sequenced on an Illumina NovaSeq with 2 x 150 bp paired-end reads. From the authors' description of their analysis: The reads were demultiplexed and collapsed into UMI-guided consensus sequences using migec v1.2.7. With mixcr v2.1.11, UMI consensuses were aligned to TRA and TRB V and J templates and assembled into clonotypes. A clonotype was counted as expanded or contracted only if both edgeR and NoisET called the change significant, with noise models trained on biological replicates. For edgeR calls, the thresholds were a false discovery rate-adjusted p below 0.01 and a log2 fold-change of 1. PCA with hierarchical clustering of max-normalized trajectories of the 1000 most abundant clonotypes was used as exploratory dynamics analysis. The CD4 or CD8 phenotype of responding clones was assigned using the separately sequenced CD4+ and CD8+ repertoires. The public reads were run again by TCRdb, first through fastp at Q25 and then through MiXCR, and only productive beta chains were kept. Rows merge per CDR3 protein into single entries with the most common DNA and genes. These V and J calls derive from TCRdb rather than the authors' analysis. For this sample the table gives approximately 430,000 distinct CDR3 sequences, of which around 22% were detected only once. The ten most abundant clones make up around 12% of the sample.

Ficoll-Paque density gradient centrifugation was the method used to isolate PBMCs. The chain is encoded by TRBV7-9 joined to TRBJ2-3, with TRBD2 perhaps the D gene, on 5 matching bases. Material: PBMCs or a T cell subset sorted from them (not recorded which). This receptor was taken from an adult woman who had mild COVID-19 (a few samples of this study predate the infection). The sample titles of this study are shuffled in the database, so cell type and time point are left out; the donor was told from shared clones. The CDR3 here reads CASSLRGSWPDTQYF. The base sequence is TGTGCCAGCAGTCTCCGGGGAAGCTGGCCAGATACGCAGTATTTT.